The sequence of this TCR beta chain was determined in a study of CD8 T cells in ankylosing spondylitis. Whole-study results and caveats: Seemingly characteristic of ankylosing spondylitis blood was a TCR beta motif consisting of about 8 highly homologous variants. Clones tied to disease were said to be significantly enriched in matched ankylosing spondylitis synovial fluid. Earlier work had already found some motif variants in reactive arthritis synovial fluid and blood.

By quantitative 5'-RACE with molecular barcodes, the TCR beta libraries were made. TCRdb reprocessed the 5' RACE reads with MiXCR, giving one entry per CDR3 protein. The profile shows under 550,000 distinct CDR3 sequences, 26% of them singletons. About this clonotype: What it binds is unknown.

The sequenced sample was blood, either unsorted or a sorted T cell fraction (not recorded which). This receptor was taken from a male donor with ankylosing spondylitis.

The CDR3 nucleotides are TGTGCCACCAGCAGGCGGGGGACAGGGTTAAACAATCAGCCCCAGCATTTT. Protein product: CATSRRGTGLNNQPQHF. The V call is TRBV15, the J call TRBJ1-5, with 9 bases lining up with TRBD1. The V and J ends lost 3 bases and 3 bases, in that order; junction bases with no gene match: 9. The germline CDR1 and CDR2 sequences are LNHNV and YYDKDF (reference sequence). The CDR3 consists of 17 residues. Together with reference TRBV15 and TRBJ1-5, the CDR3 gives the full variable domain: DAMVIQNPRYQVTQFGKPVTLSCSQTLNHNVMYWYQQKSSQAPKLLFHYYDKDFNNEADTPDNFQSRRPNTSFCFLDIRSPGLGDTAMYLCATSRRGTGLNNQPQHFGDGTRLSIL.